The 6 T cell receptor beta chains listed next were all sequenced from one sample in a study of T-cell reconstitution after alpha-beta-depleted transplantation in children. Unique molecular identifiers were incorporated into the prepared TCRbeta library. TCRdb processed the PCR reads anew with MiXCR; each CDR3 protein has one entry. Among hundreds of thousands of distinct CDR3 sequences listed, roughly a tenth were seen once. The specimen comprised PBMCs from the stem cell graft donor, sampled from the stem cell graft. The receptors were gathered from a human donor who donated a stem cell graft to a child with acute myeloid leukemia.

This clonotype was observed many times. The gene calls are TRBV28 and TRBJ2-7; no clear D gene. The germline gives CDR1 MDHEN, CDR2 SYDVKM. Deletions cut 1 base from V and 3 bases from J, with 10 bases between. The CDR3 is 14 residues long. CDR3 nucleotides: TGTGCCAGCAGTTTATATGGCAAGTACTACGAGCAGTACTTC. Its translation is CASSLYGKYYEQYF. Based on the CDR3 plus reference TRBV28 and TRBJ2-7, the full variable domain is DVKVTQSSRYLVKRTGEKVFLECVQDMDHENMFWYRQDPGLGLRLIYFSYDVKMKEKGDIPEGYSVSREKKERFSLILESASTNQTSMYLCASSLYGKYYEQYFGPGTRLTVT.

The table lists this clonotype with a few counts. In nucleotides, the CDR3 is TGTGCCACCAGCTACGTAGCGGGCGGCTACGAGCAGTACTTC. Its translation: CATSYVAGGYEQYF. This chain joins TRBV15 and TRBJ2-7; 7 bases are a match to TRBD2. Trimming removed 5 bases from V and 3 bases from J; junction bases left unmatched: 7. Germline CDR1 LNHNV, CDR2 YYDKDF (reference sequence). This CDR3 has 14 residues.

There are many counts of this clonotype. CDR3 loop: CSARDLQRAYEQYF. DNA for the CDR3: TGCAGTGCTAGAGATCTTCAGCGGGCCTACGAGCAGTACTTC. V gene TRBV20-1 combines with J gene TRBJ2-7, with D perhaps TRBD2 (6 bases). This CDR3 is built from 14 residues. V shed 0 bases and J shed 2 bases, with 11 bases lying between them. Germline V lookup: CDR1 DFQATT, CDR2 SNEGSKA (reference sequence).

This clonotype was found many times. The CDR3 DNA reads TGTGCCAGCAGTCAGGGGTCCGACACCGGGGAGCTGTTTTTT. Amino acid sequence: CASSQGSDTGELFF. This chain uses TRBV12-3 or TRBV12-4 with TRBJ2-2; possible D gene TRBD1, 6 bases. Trimming stripped 5 bases from V and 3 bases from J, with 10 bases between. CDR3 size: 14 residues.

There are many counts of this clonotype. The chain uses TRBV7-2 and TRBJ2-7; the match to TRBD1 covers 8 bases. The germline V gene encodes CDR1 SGHTA and CDR2 FQGNSA. Germline trimming cut 5 bases from V and 3 bases from J; bases unmatched to any gene: 21. The CDR3 loop spans 19 amino acids. CDR3 in amino acids: CASSPSSGRTGLLSYEQYF. The CDR3, as DNA: TGTGCCAGCAGCCCCTCAAGTGGTCGGACAGGGCTGCTTAGCTACGAGCAGTACTTC.

This clonotype was counted only a few times. This chain connects TRBV10-3 to TRBJ1-5, with D unresolved. Germline lookup yields CDR1 ENHRY and CDR2 SYGVKD. The V gene lost 8 bases and the J gene lost 0 bases, with 14 bases spanning the gap. There are 15 residues in the CDR3. CDR3 region: CAIWAGENSNQPQHF. CDR3 DNA: TGTGCCATCTGGGCAGGAGAGAATAGCAATCAGCCCCAGCATTTT.